The next 32 T cell receptor beta chains were all read from a single sample in a study of blood T cell repertoires in COVID-19. The assay was immunoSEQ multiplex PCR, and TCRdb's table has in-frame clones only and misses some. There are 100,000 to 150,000 clones in the sample; about 88% occur only once, and about 1% lies in the top ten. The sequenced sample consisted of peripheral blood. These receptors were taken from an elderly woman with acute or convalescent COVID-19.

The chain carries TRBV29-1 and TRBJ1-1; D may be TRBD1 (6 bases). Germline V gives CDR1 SQVTM, CDR2 ANQGSEA. With 7 bases removed from V and 2 bases from J, the gap between germline ends came to 17 bases. The CDR3 length is 14 residues. For the CDR3, the DNA is TGCAGCGCTAAACAGGGCGGACGTAACACTGAAGCTTTCTTT. Amino acids: CSAKQGGRNTEAFF.

The chain recombines TRBV6-5 with TRBJ1-1; 7 bases are a match to TRBD1. After removal of 6 bases from V and 5 bases from J, the junction contained 6 bases not matched to a gene. The CDR3 loop spans 13 amino acids. Germline CDR1 reads MNHEY; CDR2 reads SVGAGI. CDR3 protein: CASRPGGETEAFF. CDR3 bases: TGTGCCAGCAGGCCAGGGGGAGAGACTGAAGCTTTCTTT.

The chain links TRBV7-9 to TRBJ1-6; TRBD1 is a possible D gene (6 bases). V lost 1 base to trimming and J lost 16 bases, with 11 bases between them. Germline CDR1 is SEHNR and CDR2 is FQNEAQ (reference sequence). This CDR3 spans 12 amino acids. CDR3 amino acids: CASSLDRGNLHF. The CDR3 coding sequence is TGTGCCAGCAGCTTAGATAGGGGGAATCTCCACTTT.

This clone was seen a single time. The genes are TRBV2 and TRBJ1-5, with 7 bases aligning to TRBD1. This CDR3 has 14 residues. Germline values: CDR1 SNHLY, CDR2 FYNNEI. Trimming removed 4 bases from V and 5 bases from J; junction bases left unmatched: 5. This chain's CDR3 is CASSGTGLDQPQHF. CDR3 nucleotide sequence: TGTGCCAGCAGTGGGACAGGTCTTGATCAGCCCCAGCATTTT.

V and J are TRBV2 and TRBJ1-1; 12 nucleotides line up with TRBD1. This CDR3 is built from 15 residues. The V gene's germline CDR1 is SNHLY and CDR2 FYNNEI. The J segment lost 12 bases and the V segment lost 6 bases, leaving 14 bases of the junction unmatched. Here the CDR3 DNA reads TGTGCCAGCAGGTCCGGGACAGGGGGCTGGAGAGGGTCTTTCTTT. It yields the protein CASRSGTGGWRGSFF.

CDR3 loop: CASSLDRSGNTIYF. CDR3 sequence (DNA): TGCGCCAGCAGCTTGGACAGATCGGGAAACACCATATATTTT. This chain connects TRBV5-1 to TRBJ1-3; D uncertain. V lost 0 bases, J lost 4 bases, and 8 bases lay in between. CDR1 and CDR2 (germline): SGHRS, YFSETQ. This CDR3 region has 14 residues.

J is TRBJ2-1 and V is TRBV5-5; 11 bases align to TRBD1. V shed 4 bases and J 2 bases; nucleotides not matched to a gene: 5. The CDR3 runs 16 residues. Germline V gene data show CDR1 as SGHKS and CDR2 as YYEKEE (reference sequence). This chain's CDR3 is CASSEGTGGTYNEQFF. The CDR3 DNA follows: TGTGCCAGCAGCGAGGGGACAGGGGGGACCTACAATGAGCAGTTCTTC.

The genes are TRBV27 and TRBJ1-5; 9 bases align to TRBD1. The length of the CDR3 is 16 residues. Germline V gene data show CDR1 as MNHEY and CDR2 as SMNVEV (reference sequence). Unmatched junction bases numbered 9, after V lost 3 bases and J lost 6 bases. The chain's CDR3 is CASSFRQGETPQPQHF. CDR3 nucleotides: TGTGCCAGCAGTTTCCGACAGGGGGAAACCCCTCAGCCCCAGCATTTT.

The chain joins TRBV6-5 to TRBJ2-3, with D unresolved. The V gene lost 8 bases and the J gene lost 3 bases, with 6 bases spanning the gap. The CDR3 is 11 amino acids. Germline values: CDR1 MNHEY, CDR2 SVGAGI. CDR3 sequence reads: CASGQTDTQYF. The CDR3 coding sequence is TGTGCCAGCGGCCAGACAGATACGCAGTATTTT.

The V gene is TRBV19, the J gene TRBJ1-4; weak D call: TRBD1 (6 bases). The V gene lost 5 bases and the J gene lost 1 base, with 11 bases spanning the gap. The CDR3 sequence is 15 residues long. Germline values: CDR1 LNHDA, CDR2 SQIVND (reference sequence). The CDR3 region is CASSQGGGTNEKLFF. The CDR3 DNA is TGTGCCAGTAGTCAAGGGGGGGGAACTAATGAAAAACTGTTTTTT.

The chain couples TRBV5-1 to TRBJ2-7, with D maybe TRBD2 (6 bases). This CDR3 has 15 amino acids. Germline assignment: CDR1 SGHRS and CDR2 YFSETQ. V lost 1 base and J lost 4, with 15 bases in between. This chain's CDR3 is CASSLMASVNYEQYF. In DNA form, the CDR3 reads TGCGCCAGCAGCTTGATGGCTAGCGTGAATTACGAGCAGTACTTC.

As concerns this clone: The sample holds other DNA sequences that translate to the same CDR3. DNA for the CDR3: TGTGCCAGCAGCTTAGGACAGAACTATGGCTACACCTTC. Translated, it gives CASSLGQNYGYTF. V and J are TRBV7-3 and TRBJ1-2, with a possible D match to TRBD1 (6 bases). Germline V lookup: CDR1 SGHTA, CDR2 FQGTGA. CDR3 length: 13 residues. Trimming removed 2 bases from V and 2 bases from J, with 6 bases in between.

The count of this clone is one. The V and J genes are TRBV19 and TRBJ1-5; D remains unclear. The CDR3 loop spans 15 amino acids. Trimming removed 2 bases at V and 0 bases at J, with 8 bases between. Germline assignment: CDR1 LNHDA and CDR2 SQIVND (reference sequence). The CDR3 DNA reads TGTGCCAGTAGTATAACCGGAGATAGCAATCAGCCCCAGCATTTT. As protein: CASSITGDSNQPQHF.

The chain couples TRBV7-9 to TRBJ2-2; D may be TRBD2 (7 bases). V shed 2 bases and J shed 4 bases, with 17 bases lying between them. CDR3 length: 17 residues. Germline V gives CDR1 SEHNR, CDR2 FQNEAQ (reference sequence). CDR3 residues: CASSLSRPGEGTGELFF. The CDR3 DNA follows: TGTGCCAGCAGCTTAAGTCGTCCAGGGGAGGGCACCGGGGAGCTGTTTTTT.

J is TRBJ1-5 and V is TRBV5-1, with 9 bases identical to TRBD1. V shed 0 bases, J shed 4 bases, and the junction held 5 bases outside the gene matches. The CDR3 contains 16 residues. The germline V gene encodes CDR1 SGHRS and CDR2 YFSETQ. In DNA form, the CDR3 reads TGCGCCAGCAGCTTGGGGGGACAGGGCGGAAATCAGCCCCAGCATTTT. It is translated as CASSLGGQGGNQPQHF. Supplemented by reference TRBV5-1 and TRBJ1-5, the full variable domain reads KAGVTQTPRYLIKTRGQQVTLSCSPISGHRSVSWYQQTPGQGLQFLFEYFSETQRNKGNFPGRFSGRQFSNSRSEMNVSTLELGDSALYLCASSLGGQGGNQPQHFGDGTRLSIL.

The count of this clone is one. The chain combines TRBV15 with TRBJ2-3; TRBD2 matches at 12 bases. There are 13 residues in the CDR3. Trimming at V came to 3 bases and at J to 14 bases, leaving 6 bases not matched to a gene. Per germline, CDR1 LNHNV and CDR2 YYDKDF (reference sequence). The CDR3 DNA reads as TGTGCCACCAGCAGTCTAGCGGGGGGGCCTGGGTATTTT. Protein sequence: CATSSLAGGPGYF.

CDR3 amino acids: CASSQDSLNVHEQYF. The CDR3 DNA is TGCGCCAGCAGCCAAGATAGCCTAAACGTACACGAGCAGTACTTC. The chain uses TRBV4-1 and TRBJ2-7; D not certain. The germline CDR1 and CDR2 sequences are MGHRA and YSYEKL. This CDR3 has 15 residues. Trimming took off 0 bases at V and 5 bases at J, with 14 bases between the two ends.

V usage is TRBV5-1 and J usage is TRBJ2-1, with D uncertain. The CDR3 loop spans 14 amino acids. Trimming cost V 7 bases and J 0 bases, with 11 bases left between them. CDR1 is SGHRS and CDR2 is YFSETQ in the germline V gene. The CDR3 coding sequence is TGCGCCAGCTACCTTTCTAGCTCCTACAATGAGCAGTTCTTC. This codes for CASYLSSSYNEQFF.

The rearrangement joins TRBV12-5 to TRBJ1-5; no clear D gene. This CDR3 has 13 amino acids. Germline assignment: CDR1 LGHNT and CDR2 FRNRAP. Trimming left V 4 bases short and J 4 bases short, with 8 bases between. For the CDR3, the DNA is TGTGCTAGTGGTTGGCATTTGAATCAGCCCCAGCATTTT. Its protein product is CASGWHLNQPQHF.

The gene calls are TRBV2 and TRBJ1-2; D is possibly TRBD1 (6 bases). With 5 bases removed from V and 7 bases from J, the gap between germline ends came to 23 bases. Germline V gives CDR1 SNHLY, CDR2 FYNNEI. The CDR3 covers 16 residues. This CDR3 reads CASSLRQGRQIGGYTF. The CDR3 DNA reads as TGTGCCAGCAGTCTTCGTCAGGGGAGACAGATTGGTGGCTACACCTTC.

This clone has more than one count but fewer than ten. This chain connects TRBV11-2 to TRBJ2-7, with 7 bases aligning to TRBD2. J lost 1 base, V lost 3 bases, and 6 bases had no gene match. The germline V gene encodes CDR1 SGHAT and CDR2 FQNNGV. The CDR3 spans 15 residues. CDR3 sequence: CASSFGAGASYEQYF. The CDR3 nucleotides are TGTGCCAGCAGCTTCGGGGCGGGAGCGTCCTACGAGCAGTACTTC.

This clone was found once. V is TRBV2 and J is TRBJ1-1; 7 bases match TRBD1. The ends lost 7 bases at V and 3 bases at J; junction bases unmatched: 5. CDR1 SNHLY and CDR2 FYNNEI come from the germline V gene. There are 13 residues in the CDR3. CDR3 residues: CASNLRGDTEAFF. CDR3 coding DNA: TGTGCCAGCAATCTCAGGGGGGACACTGAAGCTTTCTTT. The full variable domain, with the rest looked up from reference TRBV2 and TRBJ1-1, is EPEVTQTPSHQVTQMGQEVILRCVPISNHLYFYWYRQILGQKVEFLVSFYNNEISEKSEIFDDQFSVERPDGSNFTLKIRSTKLEDSAMYFCASNLRGDTEAFFGQGTRLTVV.

The chain couples TRBV18 to TRBJ1-5; TRBD1 is a possible D gene (5 bases). CDR3 length: 14 residues. V was trimmed by 6 bases and J by 1 base, leaving 10 bases between them. CDR1 is KGHSH, CDR2 LQKENI, per germline. CDR3 protein: CASSPTESNQPQHF. CDR3 bases: TGTGCCAGCTCGCCGACAGAAAGCAATCAGCCCCAGCATTTT.

V gene TRBV5-5 combines with J gene TRBJ1-1, with TRBD1 matching 9 bases. Germline V gene data show CDR1 as SGHKS and CDR2 as YYEKEE (reference sequence). V shed 4 bases and J 4 bases; nucleotides not matched to a gene: 8. This CDR3 region has 15 residues. The CDR3 loop reads CASSAGTGLITEAFF. CDR3 bases: TGTGCCAGCAGCGCCGGGACAGGGTTGATCACTGAAGCTTTCTTT. The full variable domain, in which reference TRBV5-5 and TRBJ1-1 provide the parts outside the CDR3, is DAGVTQSPTHLIKTRGQQVTLRCSPISGHKSVSWYQQVLGQGPQFIFQYYEKEERGRGNFPDRFSARQFPNYSSELNVNALLLGDSALYLCASSAGTGLITEAFFGQGTRLTVV.

This chain uses TRBV11-2 with TRBJ2-7; 11 bases agree with TRBD1. V shed 0 bases and J 2 bases; nucleotides not matched to a gene: 3. This CDR3 has 16 residues. CDR1 and CDR2 (germline): SGHAT, FQNNGV. CDR3 nucleotide sequence: TGTGCCAGCAGCTTAGAACGGGACAGGGGGACCTACGAGCAGTACTTC. Its protein product is CASSLERDRGTYEQYF. Drawing the rest from reference TRBV11-2 and TRBJ2-7, the complete variable domain is EAGVAQSPRYKIIEKRQSVAFWCNPISGHATLYWYQQILGQGPKLLIQFQNNGVVDDSQLPKDRFSAERLKGVDSTLKIQPAKLEDSAVYLCASSLERDRGTYEQYFGPGTRLTVT.

This chain connects TRBV5-4 to TRBJ2-5; D is perhaps TRBD2 (6 bases). The CDR3 contains 16 residues. Germline V gives CDR1 SGHNT, CDR2 YYREEE (reference sequence). V was cut by 2 bases and J by 5 bases, with 19 bases left in between. CDR3 in amino acids: CASSFSRSSAGETQYF. The CDR3, as DNA: TGTGCCAGCAGCTTCTCTCGGTCCTCCGCGGGGGAGACCCAGTACTTC.

This clone was found once. This chain joins TRBV19 and TRBJ2-7; 8 nucleotides match TRBD1. CDR3 length: 16 amino acids. Germline values: CDR1 LNHDA, CDR2 SQIVND (reference sequence). After removal of 5 bases from V and 6 bases from J, the junction contained 15 bases not matched to a gene. CDR3 nucleotides: TGTGCCAGTAGTCCTAGAGGGACAGGAGGGGTAAGCGAGCAGTACTTC. It encodes CASSPRGTGGVSEQYF. The variable domain in full, with the rest retrieved from reference TRBV19 and TRBJ2-7, is DGGITQSPKYLFRKEGQNVTLSCEQNLNHDAMYWYRQDPGQGLRLIYYSQIVNDFQKGDIAEGYSVSREKKESFPLTVTSAQKNPTAFYLCASSPRGTGGVSEQYFGPGTRLTVT.

This clone occurred once. The chain has TRBV7-8 and TRBJ2-5; TRBD2 matches at 8 bases. Trimming cost V 4 bases and J 7 bases; bases outside gene matches: 11. This CDR3 is built from 15 residues. Germline V gene lookup returns CDR1 SGHVS and CDR2 FQNEAQ. CDR3 sequence reads: CASSWGLELFATQYF. CDR3 in DNA: TGTGCCAGCAGCTGGGGACTAGAGCTATTTGCGACCCAGTACTTC.

The chain combines TRBV2 with TRBJ1-5, with 9 bases identical to TRBD1. The trim removed 7 bases at V and 5 bases at J, leaving 3 bases unmatched. CDR3 length equals 13 residues. From germline, CDR1 is SNHLY and CDR2 FYNNEI. The DNA for the CDR3 is TGTGCCAGCAAGAGGACAGGGGATCAGCCCCAGCATTTT. It yields the protein CASKRTGDQPQHF. The variable domain in full, completed from reference TRBV2 and TRBJ1-5, reads EPEVTQTPSHQVTQMGQEVILRCVPISNHLYFYWYRQILGQKVEFLVSFYNNEISEKSEIFDDQFSVERPDGSNFTLKIRSTKLEDSAMYFCASKRTGDQPQHFGDGTRLSIL.

V and J are TRBV9 and TRBJ2-5; possible D gene TRBD2, 5 bases. CDR3 length: 13 amino acids. Germline V lookup: CDR1 SGDLS, CDR2 YYNGEE. With 2 bases removed from V and 5 bases from J, the gap between germline ends came to 10 bases. This chain's CDR3 is CASSVASSETQYF. CDR3 sequence (DNA): TGTGCCAGCAGCGTGGCTAGCTCGGAGACCCAGTACTTC.

V usage is TRBV24-1 and J usage is TRBJ2-1; 7 nucleotides match TRBD2. Germline lookup yields CDR1 KGHDR and CDR2 SFDVKD. V lost 4 bases and J lost 1; bases outside the gene matches: 6. The CDR3 loop spans 16 amino acids. For the CDR3, the DNA is TGTGCCACCAGTGACGCAAGCGGGAAGTCCTACAATGAGCAGTTCTTC. As protein: CATSDASGKSYNEQFF.

Here the CDR3 DNA reads TGTGCCACCACCGGGTGGGGGCCTGGGGAAGCTTTCTTT. It is translated as CATTGWGPGEAFF. The rearrangement joins TRBV2 to TRBJ1-1; TRBD1 might be the D (6 bases). The germline V gene has CDR1 SNHLY and CDR2 FYNNEI. The CDR3 extends over 13 amino acids. The V gene lost 10 bases and the J gene lost 8 bases, with 20 bases spanning the gap. The variable domain in full, with the rest retrieved from reference TRBV2 and TRBJ1-1, is EPEVTQTPSHQVTQMGQEVILRCVPISNHLYFYWYRQILGQKVEFLVSFYNNEISEKSEIFDDQFSVERPDGSNFTLKIRSTKLEDSAMYFCATTGWGPGEAFFGQGTRLTVV.